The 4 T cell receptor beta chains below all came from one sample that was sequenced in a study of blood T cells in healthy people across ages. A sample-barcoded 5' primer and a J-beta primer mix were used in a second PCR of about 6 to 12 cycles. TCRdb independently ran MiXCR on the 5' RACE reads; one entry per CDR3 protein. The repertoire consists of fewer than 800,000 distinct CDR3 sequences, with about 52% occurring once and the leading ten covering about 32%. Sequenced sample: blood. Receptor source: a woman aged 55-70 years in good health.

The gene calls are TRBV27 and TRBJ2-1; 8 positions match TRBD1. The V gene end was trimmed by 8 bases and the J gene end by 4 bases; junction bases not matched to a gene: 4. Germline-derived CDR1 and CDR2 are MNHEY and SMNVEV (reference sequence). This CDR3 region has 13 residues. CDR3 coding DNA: TGTGCCAGCGGAGGACAGGGATACAATGAGCAGTTCTTC. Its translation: CASGGQGYNEQFF.

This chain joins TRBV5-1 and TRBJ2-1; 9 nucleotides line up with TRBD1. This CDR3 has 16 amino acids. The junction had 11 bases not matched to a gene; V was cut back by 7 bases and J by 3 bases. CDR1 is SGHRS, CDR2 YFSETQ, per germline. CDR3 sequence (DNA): TGCGCCAGCGGAGGACAGGGGTCCGGTAACTACAATGAGCAGTTCTTC. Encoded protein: CASGGQGSGNYNEQFF. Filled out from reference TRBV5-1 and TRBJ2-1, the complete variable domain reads KAGVTQTPRYLIKTRGQQVTLSCSPISGHRSVSWYQQTPGQGLQFLFEYFSETQRNKGNFPGRFSGRQFSNSRSEMNVSTLELGDSALYLCASGGQGSGNYNEQFFGPGTRLTVL.

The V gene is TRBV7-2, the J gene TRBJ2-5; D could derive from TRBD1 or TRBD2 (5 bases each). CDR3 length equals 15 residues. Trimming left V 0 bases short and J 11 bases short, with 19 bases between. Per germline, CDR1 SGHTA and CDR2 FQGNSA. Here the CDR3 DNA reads TGTGCCAGCAGCTTAGCGGGGGTTCTCTACAATGAGCAGTACTTC. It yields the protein CASSLAGVLYNEQYF.

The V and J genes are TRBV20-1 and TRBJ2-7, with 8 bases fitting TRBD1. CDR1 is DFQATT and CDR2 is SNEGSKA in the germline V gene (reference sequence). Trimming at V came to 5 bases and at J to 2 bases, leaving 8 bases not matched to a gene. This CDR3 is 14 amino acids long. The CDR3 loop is CSADLVTGAYEQYF. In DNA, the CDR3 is TGCAGTGCTGATCTAGTGACAGGGGCCTACGAGCAGTACTTC.